The clone carrying this T cell receptor beta chain occurred many times. TCRdb reanalyzed the PCR reads with MiXCR. The sample carries some 86,000 clones, around 12% recorded once. The sample belongs to a study of metastatic and nonmetastatic thyroid tumors. About the research overall: The authors compared repertoires across blood and tumor or nodule tissue from malignant and benign thyroid patients.

This CDR3 has 18 amino acids. J was trimmed by 4 bases and V by 8 bases; bases with no gene match: 16. Germline CDR1 SGHAT, CDR2 FQNNGV. Not a single patient had been given any form of treatment at any point before undergoing thyroid surgery. Sequencing input: tumor tissue. The chain joins TRBV11-2 to TRBJ2-7; 14 positions agree with TRBD2. The sequence was obtained from a female donor with papillary thyroid cancer or a benign thyroid nodule (not recorded which). Some clones in this sample may be carry-over from other donors' samples. In DNA, the CDR3 is TGTGCCAGCGGGGGTATGGGGACTAGCGGGAGTTTTCGTTACGAGCAGTACTTC. This encodes CASGGMGTSGSFRYEQYF.